Listed below are T cell receptor beta chains from one sample, sequenced in a study of T-cell memory formation after mild COVID-19. TCRdb reprocessed the 5' RACE reads with MiXCR, giving one entry per CDR3 protein. The data contain around 500,000 distinct CDR3 sequences, around a sixth of them singletons. Sequenced material: PBMCs or a T cell subset sorted from them (not recorded which). The origin of the receptors is an adult woman who had mild COVID-19 (a few samples of this study predate the infection). Cell type and time point are not known. The CDR3 runs from the conserved cysteine through the conserved F or W. Each record gives: J gene, clone size, V gene, D gene, CDR3 protein, CDR3 DNA. D genes are given only for firm matches. Expanded clones are given a class, and other clones once, few, many or no size at all.

>TRBJ2-1|-|TRBV7-9|-
CASSLRFFYNEQFF
TGTGCCAGCAGCTTAAGGTTTTTCTACAATGAGCAGTTCTTC
>TRBJ2-3|-|TRBV15|-
CATSIGGYTDTQYF
TGTGCCACCAGCATTGGGGGATACACAGATACGCAGTATTTT
>TRBJ2-3|few|TRBV25-1|-
CASSEGRGNLPTDTQYF
TGTGCCAGCAGTGAGGGGCGGGGAAACCTACCCACAGATACGCAGTATTTT
>TRBJ2-4|few|TRBV21-1|-
CASRRGWYF
TGTGCCAGCCGAAGGGGGTGGTACTTC
>TRBJ2-7|-|TRBV10-3|-
CAISIIATYEQYF
TGTGCCATCAGTATTATAGCCACCTACGAGCAGTACTTC
>TRBJ2-7|few|TRBV7-9|TRBD2
CASSLSSGGAHEQYF
TGTGCCAGCAGCCTTTCTAGCGGGGGGGCCCACGAGCAGTACTTC
>TRBJ2-3|few|TRBV4-1|TRBD2
CASSQDPSGGTDTQYF
TGCGCCAGCAGCCAAGATCCTAGCGGGGGCACAGATACGCAGTATTTT
>TRBJ2-7|few|TRBV6-2/TRBV6-3|-
CASSDSDLYEQYF
TGTGCCAGCAGTGACTCTGACCTATACGAGCAGTACTTC
>TRBJ2-3|many|TRBV6-5|TRBD2
CASRSGAVDTQYF
TGTGCCAGCCGAAGCGGGGCCGTAGATACGCAGTATTTT
>TRBJ2-7|-|TRBV7-2|-
CASSPSRDEQYF
TGTGCCAGCAGCCCGAGTCGGGACGAGCAGTACTTC
>TRBJ2-7|-|TRBV20-1|TRBD2
CSARPPGGVNEQYF
TGCAGTGCTAGACCCCCGGGAGGGGTCAACGAGCAGTACTTC
>TRBJ1-2|few|TRBV12-3/TRBV12-4|-
CASGHRDSRGYTF
TGTGCCAGCGGCCACAGGGATTCAAGAGGCTACACCTTC
>TRBJ2-3|few|TRBV27|-
CASSFARADTQYF
TGTGCCAGCAGTTTCGCCCGAGCAGATACGCAGTATTTT
>TRBJ2-7|few|TRBV7-9|-
CASSLKQGGSYEQYF
TGTGCCAGCAGCTTAAAGCAAGGGGGCTCCTACGAGCAGTACTTC
>TRBJ2-7|-|TRBV19|-
CASSMRGDSISYEQYF
TGTGCCAGTAGTATGAGGGGGGACAGTATCTCCTACGAGCAGTACTTC
>TRBJ2-5|few|TRBV20-1|-
CSARKGWVEETQYF
TGCAGTGCTAGGAAAGGGTGGGTTGAGGAGACCCAGTACTTC
>TRBJ2-5|-|TRBV9|TRBD2
CASSVEASGQETQYF
TGTGCCAGCAGCGTAGAGGCTAGCGGCCAAGAGACCCAGTACTTC
>TRBJ1-1|-|TRBV7-9|-
CASSFGLQARSEAFF
TGTGCCAGCAGCTTTGGCCTTCAGGCCAGGAGTGAAGCTTTCTTT
>TRBJ2-5|-|TRBV9|TRBD1
CASSGTGAETQYF
TGTGCCAGCAGCGGGACAGGGGCAGAGACCCAGTACTTC
>TRBJ1-4|-|TRBV6-6|-
CASSARPDGTREKLFF
TGTGCCAGCAGTGCGCGCCCGGACGGAACCCGGGAAAAACTGTTTTTT
>TRBJ1-2|-|TRBV12-3/TRBV12-4|-
CASRPGGLNYGYTF
TGTGCCAGCAGGCCGGGGGGCCTAAACTATGGCTACACCTTC
>TRBJ2-1|few|TRBV7-9|-
CASSSNTYNEQFF
TGTGCCAGCAGCTCCAACACTTACAATGAGCAGTTCTTC
>TRBJ1-1|few|TRBV5-1|-
CASSISGVSEAFF
TGCGCCAGCAGCATTTCAGGGGTCTCTGAAGCTTTCTTT
>TRBJ2-2|few|TRBV12-3/TRBV12-4|TRBD1
CASSSGDRADTGELFF
TGTGCCAGCAGTTCAGGGGACAGGGCGGACACCGGGGAGCTGTTTTTT
>TRBJ2-7|-|TRBV7-2|TRBD2
CASSRGTSGGFNEQYF
TGTGCCAGCAGCCGGGGGACTAGCGGGGGGTTCAACGAGCAGTACTTC
>TRBJ1-5|few|TRBV7-8|-
CASSLGRVGDQPQHF
TGTGCCAGCAGCTTAGGGCGAGTGGGGGATCAGCCCCAGCATTTT
>TRBJ2-1|-|TRBV20-1|-
CSAREGRHEQFF
TGCAGTGCTAGAGAAGGGCGGCATGAGCAGTTCTTC
>TRBJ2-1|-|TRBV5-5|-
CASSLGVRQFF
TGTGCCAGCAGCTTGGGGGTGAGACAGTTCTTC
>TRBJ1-1|-|TRBV4-1|-
CASSQLQNQNTEAFF
TGCGCCAGCAGCCAACTACAGAACCAGAACACTGAAGCTTTCTTT
>TRBJ2-5|few|TRBV5-1|-
CASSLGFGAGQETQYF
TGCGCCAGCAGCTTGGGTTTCGGGGCGGGACAAGAGACCCAGTACTTC
>TRBJ2-4|few|TRBV15|TRBD1
CATSRASGGNIQYF
TGTGCCACCAGCAGAGCCTCAGGGGGCAACATTCAGTACTTC
>TRBJ2-5|few|TRBV7-9|TRBD2
CASSPGTSGAQETQYF
TGTGCCAGCAGCCCGGGGACTAGCGGGGCCCAAGAGACCCAGTACTTC
>TRBJ1-6|once|TRBV20-1|-
CSVRRAGDLYNSPLHF
TGCAGTGTAAGACGGGCAGGGGACCTCTATAATTCACCCCTCCACTTT
>TRBJ2-3|many|TRBV7-2|-
CASSLGYNRNTQYF
TGTGCCAGCAGCTTAGGCTACAACAGGAATACGCAGTATTTT
>TRBJ2-7|-|TRBV10-3|-
CAISGRGLDEQYF
TGTGCCATCAGTGGACGGGGGCTTGACGAGCAGTACTTC
>TRBJ2-1|-|TRBV5-8|-
CASSATGKTSYNEQFF
TGTGCCAGCAGCGCTACAGGGAAGACCTCCTACAATGAGCAGTTCTTC
>TRBJ1-4|-|TRBV5-1|-
CASSLVGATNEKLFF
TGCGCCAGCAGCTTGGTAGGAGCAACTAATGAAAAACTGTTTTTT
>TRBJ1-2|few|TRBV10-3|-
CAIRWGTVDGYTF
TGTGCCATCAGGTGGGGAACAGTTGATGGCTACACCTTC
>TRBJ2-1|few|TRBV24-1|TRBD2
CATSDQPPGLVSYNEQFF
TGTGCCACCAGTGATCAGCCTCCGGGACTAGTATCCTACAATGAGCAGTTCTTC
>TRBJ1-5|-|TRBV20-1|-
CSASTSPIQGSLSNQPQHF
TGCAGTGCTAGCACCTCCCCGATACAGGGAAGTCTTAGCAATCAGCCCCAGCATTTT
>TRBJ2-3|-|TRBV7-3|TRBD1
CASSLLGRGPSMDTQYF
TGTGCCAGCAGCTTATTGGGCAGGGGGCCCTCCATGGATACGCAGTATTTT
>TRBJ2-7|-|TRBV19|-
CASSIGGADYEQYF
TGTGCCAGTAGTATAGGAGGGGCCGACTACGAGCAGTACTTC
>TRBJ1-6|-|TRBV20-1|-
CSANHDNDSPLHF
TGCAGTGCCAATCACGATAATGATTCACCCCTCCACTTT
>TRBJ2-2|-|TRBV19|-
CASSIGTGTGELFF
TGTGCCAGTAGTATAGGGACCGGTACCGGGGAGCTGTTTTTT
>TRBJ2-1|few|TRBV10-3|TRBD2
CAISSSGTSGGGSSYNEQFF
TGTGCCATCAGTAGCTCCGGGACTAGCGGGGGCGGTAGCTCCTACAATGAGCAGTTCTTC
>TRBJ1-2|-|TRBV10-3|-
CAIGDRAYGYTF
TGTGCCATCGGAGACAGAGCTTATGGCTACACCTTC
>TRBJ2-3|many|TRBV7-6|TRBD2
CASSLVAGATDTQYF
TGTGCCAGCAGCTTGGTAGCGGGAGCGACAGATACGCAGTATTTT
>TRBJ1-5|few|TRBV20-1|TRBD1
CSATTRTGAGSNQPQHF
TGCAGTGCCACTACTCGGACAGGGGCGGGTAGCAATCAGCCCCAGCATTTT
>TRBJ2-1|few|TRBV5-5|-
CASSLEMGRAHEQFF
TGTGCCAGCAGCTTGGAGATGGGCAGGGCGCATGAGCAGTTCTTC
>TRBJ2-3|few|TRBV28|-
CASTERGNTDTQYF
TGTGCCAGCACCGAACGGGGGAACACAGATACGCAGTATTTT
>TRBJ2-5|-|TRBV7-9|TRBD1
CASSQRDRAQETQYF
TGTGCCAGCAGCCAGAGGGACAGGGCACAAGAGACCCAGTACTTC
>TRBJ2-1|-|TRBV5-1|-
CASTRDNRESSYNEQFF
TGCGCCAGCACCCGAGATAATCGGGAGAGCTCCTACAATGAGCAGTTCTTC